This T cell receptor beta chain was retrieved from a study of cytomegalovirus exposure and HLA in healthy donors. Likely unrecorded immune exposures existed in these nominally healthy donors. Study-level findings and limits: Later genetic work tied a missense DCLRE1C variant to beta-chain V and J trimming. In a later analysis, productive TCRs from donors in an Asian-associated ancestry cluster reportedly carried fewer N-insertions than the cohort mean.

Both 60 Vbeta primers and 13 Jbeta primers went into the PCR. TCRdb keeps only in-frame clones here, not all; method: immunoSEQ multiplex PCR. The sample lists about 190,000 clones, around 84% seen once, with over 2% in the top ten. This CDR3 contains 18 residues. Germline values: CDR1 SGHRS, CDR2 YFSETQ. Trimming took 0 bases from V and 0 from J; bases not matched to a gene: 5. For this clone: Its cognate antigen is unknown.

This TCR derives from a woman between 50 and 59 years old in good health and CMV-seropositive. The sequenced sample was PBMCs. The genes are TRBV5-1 and TRBJ1-6; the match to TRBD1 covers 8 bases. The CDR3 is CASSLEGQGRSYNSPLHF. DNA of the CDR3: TGCGCCAGCAGCTTGGAAGGACAGGGCCGCTCCTATAATTCACCCCTCCACTTT.